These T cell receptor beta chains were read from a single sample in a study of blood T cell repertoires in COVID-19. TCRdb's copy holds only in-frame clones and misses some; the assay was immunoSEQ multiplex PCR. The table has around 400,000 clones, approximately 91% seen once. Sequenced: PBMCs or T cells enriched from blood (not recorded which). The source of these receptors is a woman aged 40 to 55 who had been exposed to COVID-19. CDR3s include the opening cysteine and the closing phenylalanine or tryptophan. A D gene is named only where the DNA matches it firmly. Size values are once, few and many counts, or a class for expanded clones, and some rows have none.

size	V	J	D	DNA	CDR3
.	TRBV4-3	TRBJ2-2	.	TGCGCCAGCAGCCAAGATGGAGAGAGGGACACCGGGGAGCTGTTTTTT	CASSQDGERDTGELFF
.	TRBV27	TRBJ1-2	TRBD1	TGTGCCAGCAGTCCTTTTACAGGGGGCGCCTATGGCTACACCTTC	CASSPFTGGAYGYTF
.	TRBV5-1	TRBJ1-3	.	TGCGCCAGCAGCTTGGACGGGGTCCGCTCTGGAAACACCATATATTTT	CASSLDGVRSGNTIYF
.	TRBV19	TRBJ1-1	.	TGTGCCAGTAGTATACCGACAGGAAACACTGAAGCTTTCTTT	CASSIPTGNTEAFF
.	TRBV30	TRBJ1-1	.	TGTGCCTGTTCGCAACTGAACCCTGAAGCTTTCTTT	CACSQLNPEAFF
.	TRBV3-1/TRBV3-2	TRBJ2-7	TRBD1	TGTGCCAGCAGCCAAGTCGGAATGGACAGGCAGACCTACGAGCAGTACTTC	CASSQVGMDRQTYEQYF
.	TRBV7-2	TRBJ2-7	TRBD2	TGTGCCAGCAGGAGCGGGAGGGACGGTTACGAGCAGTACTTC	CASRSGRDGYEQYF
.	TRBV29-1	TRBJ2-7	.	TGCAGCGTTTTGGATTCGGGCTACGAGCAGTACTTC	CSVLDSGYEQYF
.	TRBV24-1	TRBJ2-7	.	TGTGCCACCAGTGATGGCGGGGACTACGAGCAGTACTTC	CATSDGGDYEQYF
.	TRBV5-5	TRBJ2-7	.	TGTGCCAGCAGCTTGTACGACGGAGCTTACGAGCAGTACTTC	CASSLYDGAYEQYF
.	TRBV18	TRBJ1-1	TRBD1	TGTGCCAGCTCAGGACAGGGCGGGACTGAAGCTTTCTTT	CASSGQGGTEAFF
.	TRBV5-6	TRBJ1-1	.	TGTGCCAGCAGCTGGGGGCAACAGGGTAGGAAGACTGAAGCTTTCTTT	CASSWGQQGRKTEAFF
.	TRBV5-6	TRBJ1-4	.	TGTGCCAGCAGCTTGGCCGGGGTACCTAATGAAAAACTGTTTTTT	CASSLAGVPNEKLFF
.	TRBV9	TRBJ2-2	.	TGTGCCAGCAGCCCAGTCGGGGGGGAGCTGTTTTTT	CASSPVGGELFF
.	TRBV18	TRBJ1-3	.	TGTGCCAGCTCACCAAGAGCAATACAGATAACTTCTGGAAACACCATATATTTT	CASSPRAIQITSGNTIYF
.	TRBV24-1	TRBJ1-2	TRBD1	TGTGCCACCAGTGATATAACAGGGGGAGGCTACACCTTC	CATSDITGGGYTF
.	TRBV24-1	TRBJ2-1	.	TGTGCCACCAGTGACCAGTCGTGGCAGGGGCACAATGAGCAGTTCTTC	CATSDQSWQGHNEQFF
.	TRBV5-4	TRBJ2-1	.	TGTGCCAGCAGCTTGGACCGGGGTGGGTACAATGAGCAGTTCTTC	CASSLDRGGYNEQFF
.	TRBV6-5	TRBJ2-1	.	TGTGCCAGCAGTCCATTGGGAGACTACAATGAGCAGTTCTTC	CASSPLGDYNEQFF
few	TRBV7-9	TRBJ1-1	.	TGTGCCAGCAGCCCTAAACAGGAGAACACTGAAGCTTTCTTT	CASSPKQENTEAFF
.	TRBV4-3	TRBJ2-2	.	TGCGCCAGCAGCCAAGGTGCGCGGAACACCGGGGAGCTGTTTTTT	CASSQGARNTGELFF
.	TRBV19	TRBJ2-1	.	TGTGCCAGTCAAGAGGCGGGCGCTTACAATGAGCAGTTCTTC	CASQEAGAYNEQFF
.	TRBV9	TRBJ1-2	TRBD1	TGTGCCAGCACCATGGGACAGGGGGTTGGCTATGGCTACACCTTC	CASTMGQGVGYGYTF
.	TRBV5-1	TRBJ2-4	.	TGCGCCAGCAGTCCTAGTGGAACCAAAAACATTCAGTACTTC	CASSPSGTKNIQYF